A selection of T cell receptor beta chains follows, all from one sample in a study of radiotherapy plus CTLA-4 blockade in lung cancer. TCRdb's copy holds only in-frame clones and misses some; the assay was immunoSEQ multiplex PCR. The sample has tens of thousands of clones; approximately 80% are singletons. Sequenced here: peripheral blood, sampled from a patient treated with radiotherapy plus ipilimumab. These receptors came from a human donor with non-small cell lung cancer whose response to radiotherapy plus ipilimumab could not be evaluated. Each CDR3 is given with its conserved first and last residue. The D gene is left open where the match is weak. Only part of the rows carry a size: once, few, many, or a class if the clone is expanded.

d_gene,v_gene,abundance,j_gene,CDR3aa,CDR3nt
TRBD1,TRBV19,.,TRBJ1-2,CASSETGIGGYTF,TGTGCCAGTAGTGAGACAGGGATTGGCGGCTACACCTTC
.,TRBV7-9,few,TRBJ1-3,CASSSPGSGNTIYF,TGTGCCAGCAGCTCACCGGGGTCTGGAAACACCATATATTTT
TRBD2,TRBV6-6,once,TRBJ2-7,CASSTGTSGGPYEQYF,TGTGCCAGCAGTACGGGGACTAGCGGGGGACCCTACGAGCAGTACTTC
.,TRBV7-6,.,TRBJ2-7,CASSLAPRVHEQYF,TGTGCCAGCAGCTTAGCTCCCAGGGTCCACGAGCAGTACTTC
.,TRBV29-1,once,TRBJ1-3,CSVGVSLSGNTIYF,TGCAGCGTTGGAGTGAGCCTCTCTGGAAACACCATATATTTT
.,TRBV5-4,.,TRBJ2-1,CASSFGGVKDEQFF,TGTGCCAGCAGCTTTGGCGGAGTAAAGGATGAGCAGTTCTTC
TRBD1,TRBV7-9,.,TRBJ2-2,CASSFGTGTTGELFF,TGTGCCAGCAGCTTTGGGACAGGGACCACCGGGGAGCTGTTTTTT
TRBD1,TRBV2,few,TRBJ1-2,CASRDQGVLNYGYTF,TGTGCCAGCAGGGATCAGGGGGTCCTTAACTATGGCTACACCTTC
.,TRBV6-1,.,TRBJ2-7,CASSEARGYEQYF,TGTGCCAGCAGTGAGGCCCGGGGCTACGAGCAGTACTTC
.,TRBV5-1,.,TRBJ2-5,CASSLGGLAIGETQYF,TGCGCCAGCAGCTTGGGCGGACTCGCGATTGGGGAGACCCAGTACTTC
.,TRBV7-7,.,TRBJ2-1,CASSLSGPPFEQFF,TGTGCCAGCAGCTTAAGCGGGCCCCCCTTTGAGCAGTTCTTC
TRBD1,TRBV7-2,.,TRBJ1-3,CASSPDRGNTIYF,TGTGCCAGCAGCCCGGACAGGGGAAACACCATATATTTT
.,TRBV28,.,TRBJ1-2,CASSLANYGYTF,TGTGCCAGCAGTTTGGCCAACTATGGCTACACCTTC
TRBD1,TRBV28,.,TRBJ2-7,CASKGLGTGGYEQYF,TGTGCCAGCAAGGGCTTAGGTACAGGGGGCTACGAGCAGTACTTC
.,TRBV6-1,.,TRBJ2-7,CASSEAGASSYEQYF,TGTGCCAGCAGTGAAGCGGGGGCTAGCTCCTACGAGCAGTACTTC
TRBD2,TRBV7-9,.,TRBJ2-7,CASSLAGGTYEQYF,TGTGCCAGCAGCCTAGCGGGAGGCACCTACGAGCAGTACTTC
.,TRBV28,.,TRBJ1-1,CASSFDRSGMNTEAFF,TGTGCCAGCAGTTTTGACAGGTCGGGCATGAACACTGAAGCTTTCTTT
.,TRBV19,.,TRBJ1-5,CATRAGISSNQPQHF,TGTGCCACGAGAGCGGGTATTTCTAGCAATCAGCCCCAGCATTTT
TRBD1,TRBV18,.,TRBJ2-7,CASSPVQGASYEQYF,TGTGCCAGCTCACCAGTGCAGGGGGCGTCCTACGAGCAGTACTTC
TRBD1,TRBV9,.,TRBJ2-7,CASRFDRENAYEQYF,TGTGCCAGCAGATTTGACAGGGAAAACGCTTACGAGCAGTACTTC
.,TRBV28,.,TRBJ2-5,CASSLTSAQETQYF,TGTGCCAGCAGCCTGACTAGTGCGCAAGAGACCCAGTACTTC
.,TRBV9,.,TRBJ1-2,CASSPGVTEYYGYTF,TGTGCCAGCAGCCCAGGGGTAACGGAATACTATGGCTACACCTTC
TRBD2,TRBV18,once,TRBJ2-7,CASSPAGTSGSEQYF,TGTGCCAGCTCACCAGCCGGGACTAGCGGGAGTGAGCAGTACTTC
.,TRBV23-1,few,TRBJ2-5,CASSPCEGGEETQYF,TGCGCCAGCAGTCCCTGCGAGGGGGGGGAAGAGACCCAGTACTTC
TRBD1,TRBV30,.,TRBJ1-1,CAWRWPGTATEAFF,TGTGCCTGGAGGTGGCCTGGGACAGCCACTGAAGCTTTCTTT
TRBD2,TRBV7-2,.,TRBJ2-3,CASSPQAGRYTDTQYF,TGTGCCAGCAGCCCCCAAGCGGGGCGATACACAGATACGCAGTATTTT
TRBD1,TRBV5-4,.,TRBJ1-1,CASSSQQGARTEAFF,TGTGCCAGCAGCTCTCAACAGGGGGCGCGGACTGAAGCTTTCTTT
.,TRBV18,.,TRBJ2-5,CASSPNGGTQETQYF,TGTGCCAGCTCACCAAATGGAGGTACGCAAGAGACCCAGTACTTC
.,TRBV5-6,.,TRBJ1-3,CASSFPGVGNTIYF,TGTGCCAGCAGCTTTCCAGGGGTCGGAAACACCATATATTTT
TRBD1,TRBV7-9,.,TRBJ2-1,CASSQFAGQGFSQFF,TGTGCCAGCAGCCAATTTGCGGGACAGGGGTTTTCCCAGTTCTTC